Presented here are 23 T cell receptor beta chains from one specimen sequenced in a study of blood T cell repertoires in COVID-19. The method was immunoSEQ multiplex PCR; TCRdb's version includes in-frame clones alone and lacks a portion of them. Seen here are about 42,000 clones, about nine tenths observed once, and the top ten hold about a quarter. Sequenced sample: peripheral blood. These receptors were collected from a woman of 80 years or more in a cohort sampled during active or convalescent COVID-19.

This clone appeared a single time. This chain connects TRBV30 to TRBJ2-4, with 7 bases that match TRBD1. Trimming at V came to 1 base and at J to 0 bases, leaving 6 bases not matched to a gene. There are 16 residues in the CDR3. In germline, CDR1 is GTSNPN, CDR2 SVGIG (reference sequence). DNA of the CDR3: TGTGCCTGGAGTGAGGGGCAGGGGGTAGCCAAAAACATTCAGTACTTC. Translating gives CAWSEGQGVAKNIQYF. The full variable domain, rest sourced from reference TRBV30 and TRBJ2-4, is SQTIHQWPATLVQPVGSPLSLECTVEGTSNPNLYWYRQAAGRGLQLLFYSVGIGQISSEVPQNLSASRPQDRQFILSSKKLLLSDSGFYLCAWSEGQGVAKNIQYFGAGTRLSVL.

V usage is TRBV6-5 and J usage is TRBJ2-2, with a tentative D call TRBD1 (6 bases). V was shortened by 6 bases and J by 6 bases, with 17 bases between the two germline ends. This CDR3 has 15 residues. Germline V gene data show CDR1 as MNHEY and CDR2 as SVGAGI. This CDR3 reads CASRQQGNGAGELFF. The CDR3 region has the DNA TGTGCCAGCAGACAACAGGGTAATGGTGCCGGGGAGCTGTTTTTT.

This clone was detected only once. V and J are TRBV6-5 and TRBJ1-4, with D unclear. CDR1 MNHEY and CDR2 SVGAGI come from the germline V gene. The length of the CDR3 is 14 residues. Trimming shortened V by 0 bases and J by 7 bases, and 9 bases separated the two germline ends. As DNA, the CDR3 is TGTGCCAGCAGTTACTCGTACTTGGTTGAAAAACTGTTTTTT. Translation: CASSYSYLVEKLFF.

V is TRBV10-2 and J is TRBJ1-2; TRBD1 aligns across 9 bases. Germline CDR1 WSHSY, CDR2 SAAADI. With 0 bases clipped from V and 4 bases from J, the junction kept 9 bases outside the gene matches. The CDR3 has 17 amino acids. The DNA of the CDR3 is TGCGCCAGCAGTGAGTCGACTCCGACAGGGGGTCGCTATGGCTACACCTTC. Translated: CASSESTPTGGRYGYTF.

The rearrangement joins TRBV6-5 to TRBJ2-2, with D perhaps TRBD2 (6 bases). The CDR3 runs to 12 residues. The V end lost 8 bases, the J end lost 5 bases, and 9 bases lay between the germline ends. The germline gives CDR1 MNHEY, CDR2 SVGAGI. CDR3 DNA sequence: TGTGCCAGCGGGACTCCGACCGGGGAGCTGTTTTTT. Translated, it gives CASGTPTGELFF.

This chain joins TRBV5-1 and TRBJ2-1; a possible D gene is TRBD1 (5 bases). This CDR3 comprises 16 residues. Germline V gene data show CDR1 as SGHRS and CDR2 as YFSETQ. V lost 4 bases and J lost 7, with 21 bases in between. CDR3 region: CASSGATGLPFNEQFF. CDR3 DNA sequence: TGCGCCAGCAGCGGGGCGACGGGCCTTCCATTTAATGAGCAGTTCTTC.

The chain uses TRBV5-1 and TRBJ2-7; 8 positions agree with TRBD1. Germline trimming cut 4 bases from V and 0 bases from J; bases unmatched to any gene: 9. Germline V lookup: CDR1 SGHRS, CDR2 YFSETQ. The CDR3 is made up of 16 amino acids. The CDR3 here is CASSMGFGQGSYEQYF. In nucleotides, the CDR3 is TGCGCCAGCAGCATGGGTTTCGGACAGGGCTCCTACGAGCAGTACTTC.

The chain uses TRBV19 and TRBJ1-1; 7 bases are shared with TRBD1. The CDR3 loop spans 13 amino acids. In germline, CDR1 is LNHDA, CDR2 SQIVND (reference sequence). V was clipped by 5 bases and J by 3 bases; unmatched bases: 3. Here the CDR3 DNA reads TGTGCCAGTAGTCCCGGACAGGACACTGAAGCTTTCTTT. Encoded protein: CASSPGQDTEAFF.

This clone was found once. This chain joins TRBV3-1 (or the pseudogene TRBV3-2) and TRBJ1-1, with D possibly TRBD1 on 6 matching bases. CDR1 is LGHDT and CDR2 is YNNKEL in the germline V gene (reference sequence). The CDR3 runs 18 residues. V was cut by 1 base and J by 2 bases, with 20 bases left in between. CDR3 sequence (DNA): TGTGCCAGCAGCCAAGTTCTGGGGGGGCTAGGTCCAAACACTGAAGCTTTCTTT. Protein sequence: CASSQVLGGLGPNTEAFF.

The chain uses TRBV27 and TRBJ2-1; 13 bases agree with TRBD2. Trimming took 4 bases from V and 6 from J; bases not matched to a gene: 9. Germline CDR1 MNHEY, CDR2 SMNVEV (reference sequence). The CDR3 extends over 17 amino acids. The CDR3 here is CASSSIPGTSGTNEQFF. CDR3 nucleotides: TGTGCCAGCAGTTCAATCCCCGGGACTAGCGGGACCAATGAGCAGTTCTTC.

The rearrangement links TRBV3-1 (or the pseudogene TRBV3-2) to TRBJ1-4; tentatively, D is TRBD1 (6 bases). CDR1 is LGHDT and CDR2 is YNNKEL in the germline V gene (reference sequence). Trimming took 4 bases from V and 7 from J, leaving 16 bases between them. The CDR3 runs to 15 residues. CDR3 sequence reads: CASSLWGGRGEKLFF. Here the CDR3 DNA reads TGTGCCAGCAGCCTCTGGGGGGGCAGGGGTGAAAAACTGTTTTTT.

The rearrangement uses TRBV3-1 (or the pseudogene TRBV3-2) and TRBJ2-1; 7 bases fit TRBD2. This CDR3 is 12 amino acids long. Germline loops: CDR1 LGHDT, CDR2 YNNKEL (reference sequence). J was trimmed by 9 bases and V by 2 bases; bases with no gene match: 1. CDR3 residues: CASSQIAGEQFF. Written as DNA, the CDR3 is TGTGCCAGCAGCCAAATAGCGGGTGAGCAGTTCTTC.

The J gene is TRBJ1-2, the V gene TRBV3-1 (or the pseudogene TRBV3-2); 7 nucleotides match TRBD1. The V gene's germline CDR1 is LGHDT and CDR2 YNNKEL (reference sequence). Trimming at V came to 6 bases and at J to 4 bases, leaving 11 bases not matched to a gene. The CDR3 is 15 amino acids. The CDR3 nucleotides are TGTGCCAGCAGTCTCGGGCAGGGGGTGGCCTATGGCTACACCTTC. Translated, it gives CASSLGQGVAYGYTF.

The table lists this clone with a count of one. CDR3: CASIRAGGDQSPQYF. The CDR3 bases are TGTGCCAGCATTAGAGCGGGGGGGGATCAATCGCCGCAGTATTTT. V usage is TRBV6-5 and J usage is TRBJ2-3; 10 bases map to TRBD2. The J segment lost 10 bases and the V segment lost 7 bases, leaving 14 bases of the junction unmatched. Germline V gene data show CDR1 as MNHEY and CDR2 as SVGAGI. The CDR3 covers 15 residues.

The J gene is TRBJ1-1, the V gene TRBV7-9, with TRBD1 as a possible D gene (5 bases). The CDR3 loop spans 14 amino acids. From germline, CDR1 is SEHNR and CDR2 FQNEAQ (reference sequence). Deletions cut 1 base from V and 0 bases from J, with 6 bases between. The chain's CDR3 is CASSLGQLNTEAFF. The CDR3 DNA is TGTGCCAGCAGCTTAGGACAGTTGAACACTGAAGCTTTCTTT.

V and J are TRBV5-1 and TRBJ1-1; D not resolved. Germline V gives CDR1 SGHRS, CDR2 YFSETQ. This CDR3 is built from 12 residues. V lost 4 bases, J lost 5 bases, and 9 bases lay in between. The CDR3 region has the DNA TGCGCCAGCAGCAGGGAGGGTACTGAAGCTTTCTTT. This sequence encodes CASSREGTEAFF.

The CDR3 sequence is CASSYSTGTSGGTQYF. The CDR3 bases are TGTGCCAGCAGTTACTCTACCGGGACTAGCGGTGGGACCCAGTACTTC. The rearrangement links TRBV6-5 to TRBJ2-5, with TRBD2 identical over 11 bases. The CDR3 contains 16 residues. The J segment lost 7 bases and the V segment lost 0 bases, leaving 7 bases of the junction unmatched. Germline CDR1 is MNHEY and CDR2 is SVGAGI.

The J gene is TRBJ2-1, the V gene TRBV10-1; TRBD2 matches 10 bases. The CDR3 has 15 residues. J was trimmed by 4 bases and V by 1 base; bases with no gene match: 1. CDR1 is WNHNN and CDR2 is SYGVQD in the germline V gene (reference sequence). This CDR3 is CASSELAGGYNEQFF. CDR3 DNA: TGCGCCAGCAGTGAGTTAGCGGGAGGTTACAATGAGCAGTTCTTC.

This sequence joins TRBV24-1 and TRBJ1-2; weak D call: TRBD1 (6 bases). Trimming shortened V by 10 bases and J by 6 bases, and 20 bases separated the two germline ends. Germline-derived CDR1 and CDR2 are KGHDR and SFDVKD. This CDR3 is 14 amino acids long. The CDR3 is CATGGGGARDGYTF. In DNA, the CDR3 is TGTGCCACAGGCGGTGGGGGCGCCCGGGATGGCTACACCTTC.

The chain recombines TRBV10-3 with TRBJ2-7; 8 bases line up with TRBD1. There are 17 residues in the CDR3. From germline, CDR1 is ENHRY and CDR2 SYGVKD. Unmatched junction bases numbered 19, after V lost 4 bases and J lost 8 bases. The CDR3 DNA reads TGTGCCATCAGTGCCTCGGCAGGGGGCAAGGGGGTGCGTAAGCAGTACTTC. Its protein product is CAISASAGGKGVRKQYF.

This rearrangement joins TRBV19 to TRBJ1-5; D may be TRBD1 (5 bases). V gave up 1 base and J gave up 3 bases, with 10 bases separating them. The CDR3 length is 15 residues. CDR1 is LNHDA and CDR2 is SQIVND in the germline V gene (reference sequence). Here the CDR3 reads CASSIVGGINQPQHF. The DNA for the CDR3 is TGTGCCAGTAGTATAGTCGGGGGGATCAATCAGCCCCAGCATTTT.

The CDR3 loop is CASSPGGGNQPQHF. The DNA of the CDR3 is TGTGCCAGCAGCCCGGGGGGCGGAAATCAGCCCCAGCATTTT. The chain links TRBV5-5 to TRBJ1-5, with D perhaps TRBD1 (6 bases). CDR1 is SGHKS and CDR2 is YYEKEE in the germline V gene (reference sequence). V lost 4 bases, J lost 4 bases, and 12 bases lay in between. This CDR3 is 14 amino acids long. Combining the CDR3 with reference TRBV5-5 and TRBJ1-5 gives the whole variable domain DAGVTQSPTHLIKTRGQQVTLRCSPISGHKSVSWYQQVLGQGPQFIFQYYEKEERGRGNFPDRFSARQFPNYSSELNVNALLLGDSALYLCASSPGGGNQPQHFGDGTRLSIL.

The chain recombines TRBV10-3 with TRBJ2-7; 10 bases fit TRBD1. The CDR3 spans 13 residues. Trimming took 4 bases from V and 5 from J; bases not matched to a gene: 2. The germline V gene encodes CDR1 ENHRY and CDR2 SYGVKD. This CDR3 reads CAISGQGAHEQYF. The CDR3 DNA is TGTGCCATCAGTGGACAGGGGGCCCACGAGCAGTACTTC.